This TCR beta chain comes out of a study of T cells after yellow fever vaccination. This clonotype was counted ten times or more. Antigen: not known. TCRdb re-called the 5' RACE reads through MiXCR, storing one row per CDR3 protein. The table shows about 310,000 distinct CDR3 sequences, with around 3.9% occurring only once. V gave up 3 bases and J gave up 2 bases, with 16 bases separating them. The CDR3 has 16 residues. Germline CDR1 SGHTA, CDR2 FQGNSA. Overall study results and limits: Overall, a small share of clonotypes was seen in both CD4 and CD8 compartments. Most clones from primary vaccination resurfaced after the booster (approximately 97% CD4, more than 75% CD8).

The chain uses TRBV7-2 and TRBJ1-2; D is unresolved. The sequence was collected from a man aged 18 to 30 who received the YFV17D yellow fever vaccine. Here the sequenced sample was PBMCs, taken on the day of the yellow fever booster vaccination. The CDR3 DNA sequence: TGTGCCAGCAGCTTCGCAGTTCGAGGAAACAACTATGGCTACACCTTC. Its translation is CASSFAVRGNNYGYTF.